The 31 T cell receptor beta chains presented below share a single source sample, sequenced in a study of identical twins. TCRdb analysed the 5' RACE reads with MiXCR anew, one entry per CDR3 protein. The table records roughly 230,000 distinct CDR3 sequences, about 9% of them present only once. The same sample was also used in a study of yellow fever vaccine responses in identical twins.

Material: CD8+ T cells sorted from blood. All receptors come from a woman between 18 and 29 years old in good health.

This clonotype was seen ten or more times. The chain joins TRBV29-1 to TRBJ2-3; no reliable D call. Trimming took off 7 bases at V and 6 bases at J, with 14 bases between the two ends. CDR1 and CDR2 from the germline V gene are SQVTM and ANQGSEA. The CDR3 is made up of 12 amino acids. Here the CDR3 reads CSGYTIGDTQYF. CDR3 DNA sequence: TGCAGCGGATACACTATCGGGGATACGCAGTATTTT.

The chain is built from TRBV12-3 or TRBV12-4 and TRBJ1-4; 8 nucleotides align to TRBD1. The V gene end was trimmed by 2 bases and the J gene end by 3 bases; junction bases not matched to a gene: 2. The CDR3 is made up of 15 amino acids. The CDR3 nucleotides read TGTGCCAGCAGTTTACGACAGGGGTCTAATGAAAAACTGTTTTTT. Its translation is CASSLRQGSNEKLFF.

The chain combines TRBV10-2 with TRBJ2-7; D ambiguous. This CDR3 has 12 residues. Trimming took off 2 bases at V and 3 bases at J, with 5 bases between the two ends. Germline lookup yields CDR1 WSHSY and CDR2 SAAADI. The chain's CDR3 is CASSESLYEQYF. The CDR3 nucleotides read TGCGCCAGCAGTGAGAGCCTCTACGAGCAGTACTTC.

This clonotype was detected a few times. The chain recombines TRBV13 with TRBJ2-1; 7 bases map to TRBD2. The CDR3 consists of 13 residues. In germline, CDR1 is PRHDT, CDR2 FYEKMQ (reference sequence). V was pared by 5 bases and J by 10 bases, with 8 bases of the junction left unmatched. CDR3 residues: CASSPQTGGEQFF. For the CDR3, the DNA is TGTGCCAGCAGCCCCCAGACGGGGGGAGAGCAGTTCTTC.

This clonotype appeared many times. CDR3 DNA sequence: TGTGCCAGCAGCCCCTCTAGCGGGAGGGTCGATACGCAGTATTTT. As protein: CASSPSSGRVDTQYF. V usage is TRBV12-3 or TRBV12-4 and J usage is TRBJ2-3, with TRBD2 matching 12 bases. The CDR3 has 15 amino acids. V shed 6 bases, J shed 6 bases, and the junction held 7 bases outside the gene matches.

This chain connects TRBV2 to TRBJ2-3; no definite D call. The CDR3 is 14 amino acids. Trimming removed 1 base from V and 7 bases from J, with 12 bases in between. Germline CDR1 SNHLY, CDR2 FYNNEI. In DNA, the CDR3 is TGTGCCAGCAGTGAAGACCACGCAGGATATACGCAGTATTTT. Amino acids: CASSEDHAGYTQYF.

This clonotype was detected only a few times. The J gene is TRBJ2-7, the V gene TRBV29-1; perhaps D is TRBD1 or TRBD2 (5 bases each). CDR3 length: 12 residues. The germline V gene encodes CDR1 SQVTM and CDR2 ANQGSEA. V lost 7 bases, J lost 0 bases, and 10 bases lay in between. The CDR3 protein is CSARDLSYEQYF. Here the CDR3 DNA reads TGCAGCGCTCGGGACCTCTCCTACGAGCAGTACTTC.

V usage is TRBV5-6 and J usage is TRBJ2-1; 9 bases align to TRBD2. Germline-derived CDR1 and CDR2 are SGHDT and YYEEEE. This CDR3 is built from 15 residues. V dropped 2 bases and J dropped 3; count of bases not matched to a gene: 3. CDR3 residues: CASSFASGVYNEQFF. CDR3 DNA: TGTGCCAGCAGCTTTGCTAGCGGGGTCTACAATGAGCAGTTCTTC.

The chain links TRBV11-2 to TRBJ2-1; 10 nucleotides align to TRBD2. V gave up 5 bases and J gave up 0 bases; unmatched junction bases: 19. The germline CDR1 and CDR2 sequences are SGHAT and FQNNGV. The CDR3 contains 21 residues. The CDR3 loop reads CASSPSRAGTSELSSYNEQFF. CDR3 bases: TGTGCCAGCAGCCCCTCTCGAGCCGGGACTAGCGAACTAAGCTCCTACAATGAGCAGTTCTTC.

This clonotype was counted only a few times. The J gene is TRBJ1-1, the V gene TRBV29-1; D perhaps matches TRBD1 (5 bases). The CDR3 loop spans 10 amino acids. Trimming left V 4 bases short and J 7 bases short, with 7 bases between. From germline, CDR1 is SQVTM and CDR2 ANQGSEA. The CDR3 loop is CSVGGVEAFF. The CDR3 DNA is TGCAGCGTTGGGGGGGTTGAAGCTTTCTTT.

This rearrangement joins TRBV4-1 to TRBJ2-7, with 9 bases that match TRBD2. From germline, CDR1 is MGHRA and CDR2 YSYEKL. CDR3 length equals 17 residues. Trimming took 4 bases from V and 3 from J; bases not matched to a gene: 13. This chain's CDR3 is CASSPAHGSGSDYEQYF. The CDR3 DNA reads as TGCGCCAGCAGCCCAGCTCACGGTAGCGGGAGTGACTACGAGCAGTACTTC.

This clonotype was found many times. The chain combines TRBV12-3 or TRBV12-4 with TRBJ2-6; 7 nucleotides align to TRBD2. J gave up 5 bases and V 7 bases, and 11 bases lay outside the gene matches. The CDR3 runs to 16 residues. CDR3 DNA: TGTGCCAGCACCGGGGGGACCTTTGGGAGGGCCAACGTCCTGACTTTC. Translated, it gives CASTGGTFGRANVLTF.

The CDR3 loop is CASSFGTSGRMRTDTQYF. CDR3 bases: TGTGCCAGCAGCTTTGGGACTAGCGGGAGAATGCGCACAGATACGCAGTATTTT. This chain connects TRBV11-2 to TRBJ2-3; 14 bases fit TRBD2. The CDR3 totals 18 residues. Germline V gene lookup returns CDR1 SGHAT and CDR2 FQNNGV. V dropped 3 bases and J dropped 1; count of bases not matched to a gene: 6. The complete variable domain, with remaining parts taken from reference TRBV11-2 and TRBJ2-3, reads EAGVAQSPRYKIIEKRQSVAFWCNPISGHATLYWYQQILGQGPKLLIQFQNNGVVDDSQLPKDRFSAERLKGVDSTLKIQPAKLEDSAVYLCASSFGTSGRMRTDTQYFGPGTRLTVL.

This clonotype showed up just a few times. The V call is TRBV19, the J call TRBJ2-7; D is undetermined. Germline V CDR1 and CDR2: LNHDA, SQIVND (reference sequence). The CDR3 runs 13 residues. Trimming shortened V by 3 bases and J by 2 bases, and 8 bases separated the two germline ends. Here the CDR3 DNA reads TGTGCCAGTAGTATCGGCGTGGCCTACGAGCAGTACTTC. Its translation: CASSIGVAYEQYF.

DNA of the CDR3: TGTGCCAGCAGCTTTGGCGGGGGTTACACCGGGGAGCTGTTTTTT. Its protein is CASSFGGGYTGELFF. The chain is built from TRBV5-8 and TRBJ2-2, with TRBD2 matching 7 bases. CDR1 and CDR2 from the germline V gene are SGHTS and YDEGEE. The CDR3 covers 15 residues. V dropped 2 bases and J dropped 3; count of bases not matched to a gene: 4.

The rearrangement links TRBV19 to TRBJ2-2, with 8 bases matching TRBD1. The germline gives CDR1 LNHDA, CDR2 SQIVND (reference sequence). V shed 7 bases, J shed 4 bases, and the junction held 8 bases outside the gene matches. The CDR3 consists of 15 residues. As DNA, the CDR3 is TGTGCCAGTATAAACCTAGGACAGGGCACCGGGGAGCTGTTTTTT. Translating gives CASINLGQGTGELFF.

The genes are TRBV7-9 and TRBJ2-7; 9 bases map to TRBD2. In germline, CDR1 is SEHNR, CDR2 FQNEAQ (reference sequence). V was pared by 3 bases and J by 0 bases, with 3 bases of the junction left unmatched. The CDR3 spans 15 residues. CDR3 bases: TGTGCCAGCAGCTTCCAGGGACTAGCCTCCTACGAGCAGTACTTC. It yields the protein CASSFQGLASYEQYF.

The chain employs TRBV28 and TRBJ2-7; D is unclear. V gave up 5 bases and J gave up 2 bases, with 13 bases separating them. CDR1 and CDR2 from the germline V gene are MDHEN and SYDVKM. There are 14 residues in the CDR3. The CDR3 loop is CASSPRTFTYEQYF. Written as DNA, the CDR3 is TGTGCCAGCAGTCCCCGCACATTCACCTACGAGCAGTACTTC.

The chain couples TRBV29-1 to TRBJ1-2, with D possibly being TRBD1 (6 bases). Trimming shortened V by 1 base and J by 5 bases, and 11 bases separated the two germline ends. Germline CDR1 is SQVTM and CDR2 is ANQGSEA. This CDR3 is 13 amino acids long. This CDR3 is CSVEGQEGYGYTF. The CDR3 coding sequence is TGCAGCGTTGAAGGACAGGAGGGGTATGGCTACACCTTC.

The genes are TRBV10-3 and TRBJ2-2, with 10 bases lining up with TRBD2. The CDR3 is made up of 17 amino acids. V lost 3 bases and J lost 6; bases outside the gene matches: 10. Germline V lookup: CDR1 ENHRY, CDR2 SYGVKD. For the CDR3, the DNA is TGTGCCATCAGTGATTTAATAGCGGGAGGATTGGCCGGGGAGCTGTTTTTT. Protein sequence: CAISDLIAGGLAGELFF.

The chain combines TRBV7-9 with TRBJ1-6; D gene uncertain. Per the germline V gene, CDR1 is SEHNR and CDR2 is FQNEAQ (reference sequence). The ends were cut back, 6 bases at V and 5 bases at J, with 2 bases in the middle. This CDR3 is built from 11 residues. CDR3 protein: CASRDNSPLHF. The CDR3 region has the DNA TGTGCCAGCAGAGATAATTCACCCCTCCACTTT.

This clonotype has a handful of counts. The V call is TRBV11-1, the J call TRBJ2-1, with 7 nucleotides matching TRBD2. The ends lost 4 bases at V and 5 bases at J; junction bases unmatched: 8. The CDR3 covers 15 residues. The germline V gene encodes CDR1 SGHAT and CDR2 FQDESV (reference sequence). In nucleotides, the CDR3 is TGTGCCAGCAGCTCGGAACTAGCGCCGAACAATGAGCAGTTCTTC. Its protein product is CASSSELAPNNEQFF. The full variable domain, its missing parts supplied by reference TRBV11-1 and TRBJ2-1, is EAEVAQSPRYKITEKSQAVAFWCDPISGHATLYWYRQILGQGPELLVQFQDESVVDDSQLPKDRFSAERLKGVDSTLKIQPAELGDSAMYLCASSSELAPNNEQFFGPGTRLTVL.

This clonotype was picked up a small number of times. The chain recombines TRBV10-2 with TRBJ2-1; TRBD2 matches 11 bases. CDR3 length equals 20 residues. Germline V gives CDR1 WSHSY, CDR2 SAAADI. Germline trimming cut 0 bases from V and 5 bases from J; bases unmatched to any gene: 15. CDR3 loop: CASSESIVTSGVIIDNEQFF. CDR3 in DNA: TGCGCCAGCAGTGAGTCTATCGTGACTAGCGGGGTTATCATAGACAATGAGCAGTTCTTC.

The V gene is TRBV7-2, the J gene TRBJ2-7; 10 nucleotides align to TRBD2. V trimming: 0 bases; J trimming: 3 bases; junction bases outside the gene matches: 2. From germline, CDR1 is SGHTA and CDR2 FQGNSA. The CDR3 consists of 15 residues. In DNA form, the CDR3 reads TGTGCCAGCAGCTTAGCGCTAGCGGGAGACTACGAGCAGTACTTC. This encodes CASSLALAGDYEQYF. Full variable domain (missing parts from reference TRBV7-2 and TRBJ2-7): GAGVSQSPSNKVTEKGKDVELRCDPISGHTALYWYRQSLGQGLEFLIYFQGNSAPDKSGLPSDRFSAERTGGSVSTLTIQRTQQEDSAVYLCASSLALAGDYEQYFGPGTRLTVT.

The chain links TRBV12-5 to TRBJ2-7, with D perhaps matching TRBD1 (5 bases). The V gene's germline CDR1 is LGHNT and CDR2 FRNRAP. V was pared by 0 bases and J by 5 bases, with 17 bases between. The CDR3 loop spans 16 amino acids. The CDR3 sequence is CASGLVRARDCHEQYF. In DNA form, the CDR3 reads TGTGCTAGTGGTTTGGTACGGGCCAGGGATTGCCACGAGCAGTACTTC.

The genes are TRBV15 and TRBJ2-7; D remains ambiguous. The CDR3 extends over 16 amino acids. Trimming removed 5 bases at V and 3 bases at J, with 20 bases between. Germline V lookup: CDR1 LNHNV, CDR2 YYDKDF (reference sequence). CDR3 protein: CATSLSLGKRIYEQYF. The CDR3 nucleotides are TGTGCCACCAGCCTAAGTCTAGGCAAAAGAATCTACGAGCAGTACTTC.

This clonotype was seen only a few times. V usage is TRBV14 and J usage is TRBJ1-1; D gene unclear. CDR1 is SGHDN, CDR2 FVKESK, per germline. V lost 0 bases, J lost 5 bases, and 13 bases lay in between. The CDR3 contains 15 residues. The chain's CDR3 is CASSQEGRRGTEAFF. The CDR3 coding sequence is TGTGCCAGCAGCCAAGAAGGGAGGCGGGGAACTGAAGCTTTCTTT.

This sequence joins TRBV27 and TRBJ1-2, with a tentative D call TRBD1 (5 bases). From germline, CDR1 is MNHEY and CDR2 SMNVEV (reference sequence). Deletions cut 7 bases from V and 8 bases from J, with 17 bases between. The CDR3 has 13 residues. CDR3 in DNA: TGTGCCAGCACTTCAGGGAGGCTAGCAGGCTACACCTTC. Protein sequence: CASTSGRLAGYTF.

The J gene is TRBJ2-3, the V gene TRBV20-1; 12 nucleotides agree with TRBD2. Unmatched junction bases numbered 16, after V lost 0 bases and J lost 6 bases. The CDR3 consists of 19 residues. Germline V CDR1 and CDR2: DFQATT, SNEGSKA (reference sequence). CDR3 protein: CSARDFKASGGAYQDTQYF. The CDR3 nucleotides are TGCAGTGCTAGAGATTTTAAGGCTAGCGGGGGGGCCTATCAGGATACGCAGTATTTT.

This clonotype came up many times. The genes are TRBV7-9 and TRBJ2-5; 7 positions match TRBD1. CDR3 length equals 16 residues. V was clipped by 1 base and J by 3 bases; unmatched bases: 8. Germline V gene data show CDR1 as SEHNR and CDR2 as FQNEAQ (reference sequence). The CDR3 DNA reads TGTGCCAGCAGCTTAGGACCCCGGGACAGCAAAGAGACCCAGTACTTC. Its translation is CASSLGPRDSKETQYF.

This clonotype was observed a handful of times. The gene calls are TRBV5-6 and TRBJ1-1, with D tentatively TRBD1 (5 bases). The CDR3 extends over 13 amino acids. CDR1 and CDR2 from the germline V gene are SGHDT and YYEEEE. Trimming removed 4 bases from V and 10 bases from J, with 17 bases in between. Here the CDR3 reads CASSQHRDLGAFF. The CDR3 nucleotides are TGTGCCAGCAGCCAGCACCGGGACCTCGGAGCTTTCTTT.